Listed below are T cell receptor beta chains from one sample, sequenced in a study of T cell repertoires in MIS-A myocarditis. Using immunoSEQ multiplex PCR, the repertoire was profiled, and TCRdb retains in-frame clones only, with some absent. The data show roughly 10,000 clones, 65% to 90% seen once. The source material was right ventricle heart tissue obtained at autopsy. These receptor sequences come from a man younger than 35 with fulminant myocarditis from multisystem inflammatory syndrome in adults (MIS-A) after COVID-19. The CDR3 runs from the conserved cysteine through the conserved F or W. The D gene is left open where the match is weak. Clone size is shown for a subset of rows, as once, few, many or a class of expanded clone.

few 14 TRBJ2-7 TRBV2 - CASMFSPETYEQYF TGTGCCAGCATGTTTTCCCCGGAGACTTACGAGCAGTACTTC
- 15 TRBJ2-7 TRBV6-5 - CASSTPDGSSHEQYF TGTGCCAGCAGTACCCCCGACGGGAGTTCCCACGAGCAGTACTTC
- 14 TRBJ1-5 TRBV27 - CASSSGESNQPQHF TGTGCCAGCAGTTCAGGGGAATCCAATCAGCCCCAGCATTTT
- 15 TRBJ2-1 TRBV7-3 TRBD2 CASSPLAGEYNEQFF TGTGCCAGCAGTCCACTAGCGGGAGAGTACAATGAGCAGTTCTTC
- 14 TRBJ1-4 TRBV30 - CAWASSGLREKLFF TGTGCCTGGGCTTCCTCCGGTTTGAGAGAAAAACTGTTTTTT
- 15 TRBJ2-5 TRBV9 - CASSVATGSWETQYF TGTGCCAGCAGCGTAGCTACAGGGTCGTGGGAGACCCAGTACTTC
- 15 TRBJ2-7 TRBV28 TRBD1 CASRLRDRGLFDKYF TGTGCCAGCAGACTCCGGGACAGGGGCCTTTTTGATAAGTACTTC
- 15 TRBJ2-1 TRBV28 - CASSLGQRVYNEQFF TGTGCCAGCAGTTTGGGGCAGAGAGTCTACAATGAGCAGTTCTTC
- 15 TRBJ1-1 TRBV9 TRBD1 CASSGGDRSNTEAFF TGTGCCAGCAGCGGGGGGGACAGGTCGAACACTGAAGCTTTCTTT
- 13 TRBJ1-1 TRBV12-3/TRBV12-4 - CASSAGPATEAFF TGTGCCAGCAGCGCGGGACCGGCGACTGAAGCTTTCTTT
- 17 TRBJ2-7 TRBV11-2 TRBD1 CASSLTNTGTGLGEQYF TGTGCCAGCAGCCTCACAAACACCGGGACAGGGTTGGGCGAGCAGTACTTC
- 14 TRBJ1-5 TRBV9 - CASSVGHSNQPQHF TGTGCCAGCAGCGTAGGTCATAGCAATCAGCCCCAGCATTTT
- 16 TRBJ2-7 TRBV5-4 TRBD2 CASSTTTSGRRYEQYF TGTGCCAGCAGCACAACCACTAGCGGGAGAAGGTACGAGCAGTACTTC
- 16 TRBJ1-1 TRBV6-2/TRBV6-3 - CASSYSYRDMNTEAFF TGTGCCAGCAGTTACTCCTACAGGGATATGAACACTGAAGCTTTCTTT
few 16 TRBJ2-7 TRBV19 - CASSKSRGNWGSEQYF TGTGCCAGTTCTAAGTCCAGGGGAAATTGGGGCTCCGAGCAGTACTTC
- 13 TRBJ1-1 TRBV19 - CASSLQGSTEAFF TGTGCCAGCTCTCTACAGGGTTCCACTGAAGCTTTCTTT
- 15 TRBJ1-2 TRBV28 - CASSWRAETLYGYTF TGTGCCAGCAGTTGGCGGGCAGAAACTCTTTATGGCTACACCTTC
- 13 TRBJ2-7 TRBV9 - CASSVGGQDEQYF TGTGCCAGCAGCGTCGGCGGGCAGGACGAGCAGTACTTC
- 12 TRBJ1-1 TRBV12-3/TRBV12-4 TRBD1 CASTPGGPEAFF TGTGCCAGCACGCCAGGGGGGCCTGAAGCTTTCTTT
- 14 TRBJ2-1 TRBV5-8 - CASSRAVPYNEQFF TGTGCCAGCAGTAGGGCCGTGCCCTACAATGAGCAGTTCTTC
- 15 TRBJ1-2 TRBV29-1 TRBD1 CNVEAPLGQIYGYTF TGCAACGTTGAAGCCCCTCTGGGACAGATCTATGGCTACACCTTC
once 15 TRBJ2-1 TRBV7-6 TRBD2 CASSPGLADYNEQFF TGTGCCAGCAGCCCGGGACTAGCGGACTACAATGAGCAGTTCTTC
once 17 TRBJ2-5 TRBV21-1 - CASSKGKQGAPQETQYF TGTGCCAGCAGCAAGGGTAAACAGGGGGCTCCCCAAGAGACCCAGTACTTC
- 15 TRBJ1-2 TRBV6-2/TRBV6-3 - CASSYQATGLDRYTF TGTGCCAGCAGTTACCAGGCAACAGGCTTGGATCGCTACACCTTC
- 14 TRBJ2-1 TRBV15 - CATSKVSGAWEQFF TGTGCCACCAGCAAAGTGAGTGGGGCTTGGGAGCAGTTCTTC
- 17 TRBJ2-2 TRBV13 - CASSSYPTGINTGELFF TGTGCCAGCAGCTCGTACCCGACAGGAATCAACACCGGGGAGCTGTTTTTT
- 13 TRBJ2-7 TRBV28 - CASSDTLQGTQYF TGTGCCAGCAGCGATACCCTACAGGGCACACAGTACTTC
- 14 TRBJ2-1 TRBV28 - CASSLTGSYNEQFF TGTGCCAGCAGTTTAACAGGCTCCTACAATGAGCAGTTCTTC
- 15 TRBJ1-3 TRBV6-5 TRBD1 CASSSPGQGENTIYF TGTGCCAGCAGCTCCCCTGGACAGGGGGAAAACACCATATATTTT
- 18 TRBJ2-1 TRBV10-2 TRBD2 CASSESILAGSSYNEQFF TGCGCCAGCAGTGAGTCGATTCTAGCGGGGAGCTCCTACAATGAGCAGTTCTTC
- 15 TRBJ1-3 TRBV7-9 TRBD1 CASSLGQIPRNTIYF TGTGCCAGCAGCTTGGGACAGATACCCAGGAACACCATATATTTT